This T cell receptor beta chain was retrieved from a study of shared clonotypes between healthy human individuals (dated by TCRdb to 2018 to 2020). A note on the overall study: A couple of women and three men aged 18 to 49 years were included in the cohort. For each donor, three plates each were used for CD4 naive and CD4 memory, two plates were used for CD8 naive, and one plate was used for CD8 memory. To estimate repertoire size and how much clonotype sharing occurs between individuals, the study deeply sequenced the blood TCR repertoires of about five healthy adults. To increase sequencing depth and limit assay-specific biases, TCR repertoire library preparation and sequencing were carried out by different laboratories using diverse techniques. Between about 0.85 and 10 billion PBMCs per donor were obtained by leukapheresis.

Including cysteine and phenylalanine, the CDR3 has 12 amino acids. Here the CDR3 DNA is all that survives: 36 bases in frame from base 1. For CDR1 and CDR2, the germline V gene (reference sequence) lists GTSNPN and SVGIG. V is clipped by 0 bases and J by 6 bases, and the sequence between their germline boundaries is 7 bases long. This clone was seen ten or more times. No cognate antigen has been identified for it. Base qualities are not recorded, but no much larger clone differs from it by a single base. This specimen includes other DNA sequences encoding the same CDR3. Using the deep immunoSEQ assay, multiplex PCR amplified TCR CDR3 regions from genomic DNA. For each cell subset, the extracted genomic DNA was distributed evenly across all wells of several immunoSEQ 96-well plates, and each plate served as one replicate. Each replicate PCR for sorted subsets received about 0.2 ug genomic DNA, equal to about 30,000 T cell genomes. The purified libraries were quantified using a Qubit 3.0 fluorometer, sized with a Bioanalyzer 2100, and then quantified again using the KAPA Library Quantification kit. Each immunoSEQ 96-well plate was sequenced on its own single-read 150-cycle Illumina NextSeq 550 flow cell. The authors' pipeline ran thus. The immunoSEQ output contained only junctional sequences without quality scores, so filtering could not match that applied to full-length reads. To assign V/J genes and CDR3, sequences were annotated using PyIR, a Python wrapper for IgBLAST v1.9, with IMGT germline references. Reads were removed for weak V/J assignments (E-value above 1e-6), missing CDR3, stop codons, out-of-frame junctions, or ambiguous translated residues. V3J clonotypes were defined as sequences sharing an identical inferred V gene, J gene, and CDR3 amino acid sequence. To compute the percentage overlap between repertoires, the number of shared unique clonotypes was divided by the size of the smaller repertoire. RTK rarefaction, the Chao1 estimator, and Recon v2.1 estimates of unobserved clonotypes were used to assess repertoire richness. For all TCRbeta clonotypes obtained by the gDNA method from four donors, generation probabilities were computed with OLGA. What TCRdb holds here is the immuneACCESS table cut down to in-frame rearrangements. Part of the clones is not present; checked against another copy, under half of the missing clones reflect an unresolved V gene, and the others are unexplained. That table is the source of V, J and clone size, and D and trimming were worked out from the DNA. The sample includes over 850,000 clones, with 75% to 80% observed a single time. Around 0.6% of the sample is in the top ten clones.

Points the paper makes about the study in general: The small number of donors limited the genetic and exposure-history diversity represented. Rarefaction of sorted-subset datasets indicated incomplete sequencing despite the large sequencing depth. Naive subsets generally had larger estimated clonotype richness than memory subsets did. Higher generation probabilities were observed for clonotypes shared by all four sorted-subset donors than for non-shared clonotypes. About 5% of naive CD4, 3.5% of naive CD8, roughly 2.4% of memory CD4, and 0.35% to 0.4% of memory CD8 clonotypes were shared across several donors. Based on pairwise subsampling, the degree of clonotype sharing among donors was expected to be affected by sequencing depth. Sampling was restricted to blood, and TCR repertoires in tissue are likely to differ from TCR repertoires in blood.

Healthy HIV-negative adults with no recently reported acute infections or vaccinations were included as donors. Only Caucasian adults living in Nashville, Tennessee, USA were represented among the donors. CD4+ T cells were enriched by magnetic negative selection; naive cells were then positively selected on CD45RA, and the negative fraction formed the memory subset. After blood collection by leukapheresis, PBMCs were isolated using Ficoll-Histopaque density gradient centrifugation and then cryopreserved in the vapor phase of liquid nitrogen. Purity and quantity of every magnetically sorted T cell population were checked by analytical flow cytometry. From each sorted fraction, genomic DNA was isolated and quantified by UV absorbance on a Nanodrop 2000c.

The chain links TRBV30 with TRBJ2-3, with the D gene uncertain. The source of this sequence is a man between 18 and 29 years old in good health. Some clones in this sample may be carry-over from other donors' samples. Source material: memory CD4+ T cells from PBMCs. The intended sense of this specimen's cell subset or site label: CD45RA-negative fraction. In nucleotides, the sequence is TGTGCCTGGAGTGTATTCTCGGATACGCAGTATTTT. This encodes CAWSVFSDTQYF.